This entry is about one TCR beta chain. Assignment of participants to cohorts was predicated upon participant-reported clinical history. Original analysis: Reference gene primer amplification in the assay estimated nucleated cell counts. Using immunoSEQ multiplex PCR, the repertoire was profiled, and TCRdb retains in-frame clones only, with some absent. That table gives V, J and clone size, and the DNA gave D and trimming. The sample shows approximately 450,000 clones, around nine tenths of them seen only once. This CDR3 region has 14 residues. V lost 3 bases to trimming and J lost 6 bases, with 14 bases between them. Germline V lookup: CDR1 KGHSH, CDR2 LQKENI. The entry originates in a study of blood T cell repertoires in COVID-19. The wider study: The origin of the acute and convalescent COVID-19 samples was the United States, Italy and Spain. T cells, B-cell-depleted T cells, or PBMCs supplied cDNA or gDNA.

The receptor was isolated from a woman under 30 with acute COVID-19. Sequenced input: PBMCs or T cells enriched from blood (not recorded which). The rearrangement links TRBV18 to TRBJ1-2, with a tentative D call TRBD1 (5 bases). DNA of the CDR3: TGTGCCAGCTCACCTCTAGGGGTTTCGGATGGCTACACCTTC. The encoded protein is CASSPLGVSDGYTF.